Listed below are T cell receptor beta chains from one sample, sequenced in a study of early T cells in non-severe SARS-CoV-2 infection. TCRdb independently ran MiXCR on the 5' RACE reads; one entry per CDR3 protein. The sample yields tens of thousands of distinct CDR3 sequences, about 16% seen once. Specimen: whole blood. The receptor source for this set is an adult who was a healthcare worker with PCR-confirmed SARS-CoV-2 infection or an uninfected control (not recorded which). CDR3s include the opening cysteine and the closing phenylalanine or tryptophan. Fields, in order: CDR3 DNA, CDR3 protein, V gene, CDR3 length, J gene, D gene, clone size. The D gene is left open where the match is weak. Clone size is not always given. Where it is, it says once, few, many or a class for expanded clones.

cdr3_nt: TGTGCCATCAGTGATCCAGCTCAGCCTCTCGAAGCTTTCTTT
cdr3_aa: CAISDPAQPLEAFF
v_call: TRBV10-3
cdr3_length: 14
j_call: TRBJ1-1
d_call: -
clone_size: -

cdr3_nt: TGCGCCAGCAGCCAAGGGGTAGCTTCCTACAATGAGCAGTTCTTC
cdr3_aa: CASSQGVASYNEQFF
v_call: TRBV4-3
cdr3_length: 15
j_call: TRBJ2-1
d_call: -
clone_size: few

cdr3_nt: TGTGCCAGCCGACAGGGAGGCGGCTACACCTTC
cdr3_aa: CASRQGGGYTF
v_call: TRBV28
cdr3_length: 11
j_call: TRBJ1-2
d_call: TRBD1
clone_size: many

cdr3_nt: TGCAGTGCTAGCGGAGGGTATGGGTACGAGCAGTACTTC
cdr3_aa: CSASGGYGYEQYF
v_call: TRBV20-1
cdr3_length: 13
j_call: TRBJ2-7
d_call: -
clone_size: few

cdr3_nt: TGCAGTGCTAGAGCGAAGGTTAGAGGCTACACCTTC
cdr3_aa: CSARAKVRGYTF
v_call: TRBV20-1
cdr3_length: 12
j_call: TRBJ1-2
d_call: -
clone_size: many

cdr3_nt: TGTGCCAGCAGCGGGTTATTTCTCGATGAGACCCAGTACTTC
cdr3_aa: CASSGLFLDETQYF
v_call: TRBV11-3
cdr3_length: 14
j_call: TRBJ2-5
d_call: -
clone_size: -

cdr3_nt: TGTGCCAGTAGTATAGGGGCCGGGGGGACTGAAGCTTTCTTT
cdr3_aa: CASSIGAGGTEAFF
v_call: TRBV19
cdr3_length: 14
j_call: TRBJ1-1
d_call: -
clone_size: few

cdr3_nt: TGCAGCGTCGGAGTGGCTTTACGGTACGAGCAGTACTTC
cdr3_aa: CSVGVALRYEQYF
v_call: TRBV29-1
cdr3_length: 13
j_call: TRBJ2-7
d_call: -
clone_size: few

cdr3_nt: TGTGCCAGCAGTATGTCCCCAGGGGTGAACACTGAAGCTTTCTTT
cdr3_aa: CASSMSPGVNTEAFF
v_call: TRBV28
cdr3_length: 15
j_call: TRBJ1-1
d_call: -
clone_size: -

cdr3_nt: TGTGCCATCAGTGAGAGGAGCACCGCCTACAATGAGCAGTTCTTC
cdr3_aa: CAISERSTAYNEQFF
v_call: TRBV10-3
cdr3_length: 15
j_call: TRBJ2-1
d_call: -
clone_size: many

cdr3_nt: TGTGCCAGCAGTACTATCAGGGTACAGTACAATGAGCAGTTCTTC
cdr3_aa: CASSTIRVQYNEQFF
v_call: TRBV12-3/TRBV12-4
cdr3_length: 15
j_call: TRBJ2-1
d_call: -
clone_size: few

cdr3_nt: TGTGCCAGCAGTCTTACAGGGGGCGGTCAAGAGACCCAGTACTTC
cdr3_aa: CASSLTGGGQETQYF
v_call: TRBV28
cdr3_length: 15
j_call: TRBJ2-5
d_call: TRBD1
clone_size: medium-sized

cdr3_nt: TGTGCCAGCAGCCCCCGGTGGGGCGGTCAATACGAGCAGTACTTC
cdr3_aa: CASSPRWGGQYEQYF
v_call: TRBV5-4
cdr3_length: 15
j_call: TRBJ2-7
d_call: -
clone_size: -